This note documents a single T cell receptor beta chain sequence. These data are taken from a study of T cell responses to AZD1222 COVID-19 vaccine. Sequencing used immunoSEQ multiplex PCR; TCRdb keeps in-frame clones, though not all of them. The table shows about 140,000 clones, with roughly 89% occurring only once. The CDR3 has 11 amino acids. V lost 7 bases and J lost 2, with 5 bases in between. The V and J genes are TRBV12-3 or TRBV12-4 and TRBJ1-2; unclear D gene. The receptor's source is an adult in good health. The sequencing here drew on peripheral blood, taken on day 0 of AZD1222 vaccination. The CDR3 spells CASTGNYGYTF. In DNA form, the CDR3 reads TGTGCCAGCACGGGGAACTATGGCTACACCTTC.